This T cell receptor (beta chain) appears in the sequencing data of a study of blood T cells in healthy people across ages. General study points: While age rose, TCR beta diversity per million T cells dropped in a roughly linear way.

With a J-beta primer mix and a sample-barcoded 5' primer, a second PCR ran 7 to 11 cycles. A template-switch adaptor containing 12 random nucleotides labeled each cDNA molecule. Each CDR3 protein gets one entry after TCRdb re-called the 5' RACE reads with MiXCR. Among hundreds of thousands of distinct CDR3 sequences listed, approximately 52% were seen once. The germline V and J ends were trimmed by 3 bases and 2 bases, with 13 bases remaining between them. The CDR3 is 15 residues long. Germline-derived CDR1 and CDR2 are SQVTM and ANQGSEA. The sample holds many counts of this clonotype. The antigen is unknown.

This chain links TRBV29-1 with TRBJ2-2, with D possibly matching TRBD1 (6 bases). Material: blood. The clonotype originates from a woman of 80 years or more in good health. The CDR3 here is CSVERAGANTGELFF. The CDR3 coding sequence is TGCAGCGTTGAGAGGGCAGGGGCTAACACCGGGGAGCTGTTTTTT.